Below are 28 T cell receptor beta chains sequenced from a single sample in a study of PD-L1 blockade in urothelial cancer. Only in-frame clones appear in the TCRdb table, and some are missing; sequencing was by immunoSEQ multiplex PCR. Among under 130,000 clones, 70% to 90% were seen once, and the ten largest hold more than 2%. The material was PBMCs, obtained around atezolizumab (anti-PD-L1) treatment. These receptors came from a middle-aged man with urothelial cancer.

CDR3 in DNA: TGTGCCAGCAGCAGACTGCTGTTCTTC. It specifies CASSRLLFF. The J gene is TRBJ2-1, the V gene TRBV21-1; the D segment call TRBD2 is taken from the table without a DNA check. TRBV21-1 is a recognized pseudogene. The CDR3 has 9 residues.

This clone was observed a handful of times. J is TRBJ1-3 and V is TRBV19; TRBD1 matches at 8 bases. Germline loops: CDR1 LNHDA, CDR2 SQIVND (reference sequence). J was trimmed by 0 bases and V by 5 bases; bases with no gene match: 9. This CDR3 comprises 17 residues. CDR3 bases: TGTGCCAGTAGTGCCTGGACAGGGCAAAGCTCTGGAAACACCATATATTTT. Protein product: CASSAWTGQSSGNTIYF.

A note on this clone: Other DNA sequences in the sample encode the same CDR3. This rearrangement joins TRBV27 to TRBJ2-2, with 10 bases matching TRBD1. Trimming removed 6 bases from V and 4 bases from J; junction bases left unmatched: 2. The germline gives CDR1 MNHEY, CDR2 SMNVEV (reference sequence). This CDR3 has 14 residues. CDR3 sequence reads: CASSRTGGTGELFF. CDR3 nucleotides: TGTGCCAGCAGCCGGACAGGGGGCACCGGGGAGCTGTTTTTT.

The V gene is TRBV5-1, the J gene TRBJ2-5; D not certain. Germline CDR1 and CDR2: SGHRS and YFSETQ. This CDR3 spans 13 amino acids. The V gene lost 0 bases and the J gene lost 5 bases, with 8 bases spanning the gap. The CDR3 DNA reads as TGCGCCAGCAGCTTGGCCATTTTCGAGACCCAGTACTTC. Its protein is CASSLAIFETQYF.

The chain recombines TRBV27 with TRBJ1-6; D is unresolved. This CDR3 has 15 residues. Germline CDR1 is MNHEY and CDR2 is SMNVEV (reference sequence). V was pared by 2 bases and J by 8 bases, with 13 bases between. CDR3 in amino acids: CASSLVGRRDSPLHF. As DNA, the CDR3 is TGTGCCAGCAGTTTAGTTGGACGGCGGGATTCACCCCTCCACTTT.

This clone was observed a single time. This sequence joins TRBV18 and TRBJ2-7, with D maybe TRBD2 (5 bases). With 4 bases removed from V and 5 bases from J, the gap between germline ends came to 9 bases. Germline CDR1 reads KGHSH; CDR2 reads LQKENI. The CDR3 contains 12 residues. CDR3 DNA: TGTGCCAGCTCACTTTCCGGGGACGAGCAGTACTTC. It specifies CASSLSGDEQYF. The full variable domain, completed using reference TRBV18 and TRBJ2-7, is NAGVMQNPRHLVRRRGQEARLRCSPMKGHSHVYWYRQLPEEGLKFMVYLQKENIIDESGMPKERFSAEFPKEGPSILRIQQVVRGDSAAYFCASSLSGDEQYFGPGTRLTVT.

V gene TRBV6-6 combines with J gene TRBJ1-4, with a tentative D call TRBD1 (5 bases). Trimming pared 6 bases from V and 8 bases from J, leaving 19 bases between. Germline-derived CDR1 and CDR2 are MNHNY and SVGAGI (reference sequence). This CDR3 region has 15 residues. The CDR3 DNA sequence: TGTGCCAGCAGCCCCCCTCGGGGGGAGGGGGAAAAACTGTTTTTT. Translation: CASSPPRGEGEKLFF.

The gene calls are TRBV7-2 and TRBJ2-3, with TRBD1 as a possible D gene (5 bases). CDR1 is SGHTA, CDR2 FQGNSA, per germline. Trimming left V 1 base short and J 8 bases short, with 13 bases between. CDR3 length: 14 residues. CDR3 region: CASSLEQVVGTQYF. CDR3 coding DNA: TGTGCCAGCAGCTTAGAACAGGTCGTGGGTACGCAGTATTTT. Combining the CDR3 with reference TRBV7-2 and TRBJ2-3 gives the whole variable domain GAGVSQSPSNKVTEKGKDVELRCDPISGHTALYWYRQSLGQGLEFLIYFQGNSAPDKSGLPSDRFSAERTGGSVSTLTIQRTQQEDSAVYLCASSLEQVVGTQYFGPGTRLTVL.

The chain joins TRBV6-5 to TRBJ2-5; 9 bases are a match to TRBD1. Germline assignment: CDR1 MNHEY and CDR2 SVGAGI. CDR3 size: 16 residues. V was pared by 4 bases and J by 5 bases, with 11 bases of the junction left unmatched. The CDR3 DNA sequence: TGTGCCAGCAGTTTAAACAAACAGGGGGCCGGGGAGACCCAGTACTTC. It encodes CASSLNKQGAGETQYF.

The chain recombines TRBV28 with TRBJ2-7, with 8 bases that match TRBD1. The V gene's germline CDR1 is MDHEN and CDR2 SYDVKM. V shed 2 bases, J shed 2 bases, and the junction held 5 bases outside the gene matches. The CDR3 covers 15 residues. The CDR3 DNA sequence: TGTGCCAGCAGTTTACCGACAGGGGCGACCTACGAGCAGTACTTC. Its protein is CASSLPTGATYEQYF. Drawing the rest from reference TRBV28 and TRBJ2-7, the complete variable domain is DVKVTQSSRYLVKRTGEKVFLECVQDMDHENMFWYRQDPGLGLRLIYFSYDVKMKEKGDIPEGYSVSREKKERFSLILESASTNQTSMYLCASSLPTGATYEQYFGPGTRLTVT.

The V gene is TRBV28, the J gene TRBJ1-5; the D gene is possibly TRBD1 (6 bases). Germline V gives CDR1 MDHEN, CDR2 SYDVKM. V dropped 6 bases and J dropped 4 bases, with 10 bases sitting between them. The CDR3 is 13 residues long. CDR3 DNA sequence: TGTGCCAGCAGCATTGGGACAAATCAGCCCCAGCATTTT. Translation: CASSIGTNQPQHF. The full variable domain, its missing parts supplied by reference TRBV28 and TRBJ1-5, is DVKVTQSSRYLVKRTGEKVFLECVQDMDHENMFWYRQDPGLGLRLIYFSYDVKMKEKGDIPEGYSVSREKKERFSLILESASTNQTSMYLCASSIGTNQPQHFGDGTRLSIL.

This clone has more than one count but fewer than ten. V gene TRBV10-2 combines with J gene TRBJ2-7; D gene ambiguous. Trimming removed 3 bases from V and 2 bases from J, with 11 bases in between. The germline gives CDR1 WSHSY, CDR2 SAAADI. The CDR3 loop spans 14 amino acids. This CDR3 is CASSEWAVTYEQYF. The CDR3 DNA reads as TGCGCCAGCAGTGAATGGGCAGTAACCTACGAGCAGTACTTC.

This clone was observed a handful of times. The chain employs TRBV7-3 and TRBJ2-2; tentatively, D is TRBD2 (5 bases). The CDR3 sequence is 15 residues long. Germline V gene lookup returns CDR1 SGHTA and CDR2 FQGTGA. Trimming took off 5 bases at V and 4 bases at J, with 14 bases between the two ends. The chain's CDR3 is CASSNGPRGTGELFF. CDR3 in DNA: TGTGCCAGCAGCAACGGACCTCGGGGCACCGGGGAGCTGTTTTTT.

This rearrangement joins TRBV5-1 to TRBJ2-1, with 7 bases that match TRBD2. The CDR3 sequence is 16 residues long. The germline CDR1 and CDR2 sequences are SGHRS and YFSETQ. The V segment lost 4 bases and the J segment 5 bases; nucleotides outside the gene matches: 12. The CDR3 protein is CASSRAGSGTNNEQFF. In DNA form, the CDR3 reads TGCGCCAGCAGCCGTGCTGGGAGCGGGACGAACAATGAGCAGTTCTTC.

This chain uses TRBV5-4 with TRBJ2-1; 13 bases map to TRBD2. Germline assignment: CDR1 SGHNT and CDR2 YYREEE (reference sequence). CDR3 length: 16 amino acids. V was clipped by 3 bases and J by 8 bases; unmatched bases: 8. The CDR3 sequence is CASSWKLAGGPDEQFF. The DNA for the CDR3 is TGTGCCAGCAGCTGGAAACTAGCGGGAGGGCCAGATGAGCAGTTCTTC.

This chain links TRBV6-6 with TRBJ2-2; TRBD1 matches at 7 bases. This CDR3 has 14 residues. Losses at the gene ends were 6 bases for V and 4 bases for J; bases not matched to a gene: 5. CDR1 is MNHNY and CDR2 is SVGAGI in the germline V gene (reference sequence). The CDR3: CASSLDRVTGELFF. The CDR3 DNA follows: TGTGCCAGCAGCCTTGACAGGGTCACCGGGGAGCTGTTTTTT.

V is TRBV28 and J is TRBJ2-1, with 11 bases fitting TRBD1. With 4 bases clipped from V and 8 bases from J, the junction kept 7 bases outside the gene matches. The CDR3 sequence is 15 residues long. CDR1 and CDR2 from the germline V gene are MDHEN and SYDVKM. The CDR3 DNA is TGTGCCAGCAGTTCCTCGGGACAGGGGGGGCATGAGCAGTTCTTC. It is translated as CASSSSGQGGHEQFF.

V usage is TRBV30 and J usage is TRBJ1-5, with D maybe TRBD1 (5 bases). CDR3 size: 13 residues. The V gene's germline CDR1 is GTSNPN and CDR2 SVGIG (reference sequence). V dropped 3 bases and J dropped 6 bases, with 12 bases sitting between them. The CDR3 coding sequence is TGTGCCTGGAGCCAGGGCTTTAGTCAGCCCCAGCATTTT. This codes for CAWSQGFSQPQHF. The entire variable domain, with the rest obtained from reference TRBV30 and TRBJ1-5, is as follows: SQTIHQWPATLVQPVGSPLSLECTVEGTSNPNLYWYRQAAGRGLQLLFYSVGIGQISSEVPQNLSASRPQDRQFILSSKKLLLSDSGFYLCAWSQGFSQPQHFGDGTRLSIL.

This clone was observed once. V and J are TRBV5-1 and TRBJ2-7; 13 bases agree with TRBD2. CDR3 length: 15 residues. J gave up 7 bases and V 4 bases, and 8 bases lay outside the gene matches. Germline V gene lookup returns CDR1 SGHRS and CDR2 YFSETQ. CDR3: CASSKGLAGVGEQYF. The CDR3 DNA reads as TGCGCCAGCAGCAAAGGACTAGCGGGAGTCGGTGAGCAGTACTTC.

The V gene is TRBV18, the J gene TRBJ2-7; a possible D gene is TRBD1 (5 bases). The V end lost 2 bases, the J end lost 0 bases, and 14 bases lay between the germline ends. CDR3 length: 16 amino acids. Germline CDR1 is KGHSH and CDR2 is LQKENI. Here the CDR3 reads CASSPTPTGISYEQYF. CDR3 DNA: TGTGCCAGCTCACCAACCCCCACAGGAATCTCCTACGAGCAGTACTTC. The whole variable domain, filled in from reference TRBV18 and TRBJ2-7, reads NAGVMQNPRHLVRRRGQEARLRCSPMKGHSHVYWYRQLPEEGLKFMVYLQKENIIDESGMPKERFSAEFPKEGPSILRIQQVVRGDSAAYFCASSPTPTGISYEQYFGPGTRLTVT.

The chain uses TRBV5-5 and TRBJ2-7; D might be TRBD2 (5 bases). V was trimmed by 0 bases and J by 0 bases, leaving 10 bases between them. This CDR3 spans 15 amino acids. Germline V CDR1 and CDR2: SGHKS, YYEKEE (reference sequence). Here the CDR3 DNA reads TGTGCCAGCAGCTTGGGGAGGACGAGCTCCTACGAGCAGTACTTC. This sequence encodes CASSLGRTSSYEQYF.

This chain joins TRBV19 and TRBJ2-2; D perhaps matches TRBD1 (6 bases). This CDR3 is 13 amino acids long. The V end was cut by 3 bases, the J end by 7 bases, with 9 bases between. Germline CDR1 is LNHDA and CDR2 is SQIVND (reference sequence). The CDR3 reads CASSIQDSGELFF. The CDR3 DNA reads TGTGCCAGTAGTATTCAGGACAGCGGGGAGCTGTTTTTT.

The genes are TRBV28 and TRBJ1-4; a weak D match, TRBD1 (5 bases). The CDR3 runs to 16 residues. CDR1 is MDHEN and CDR2 is SYDVKM in the germline V gene. V gave up 6 bases and J gave up 4 bases, with 18 bases separating them. CDR3 loop: CASSPPLTGYNEKLFF. CDR3 sequence (DNA): TGTGCCAGCAGCCCACCCCTTACAGGATATAATGAAAAACTGTTTTTT.

The chain links TRBV28 to TRBJ2-1; 9 nucleotides align to TRBD2. CDR3 size: 16 residues. Germline loops: CDR1 MDHEN, CDR2 SYDVKM. Trimming removed 4 bases from V and 8 bases from J; junction bases left unmatched: 12. The CDR3 DNA reads TGTGCCAGCAGTTCCCCTCCTAGCGGGAACCGGGATGAGCAGTTCTTC. Amino acids: CASSSPPSGNRDEQFF.

The CDR3 reads CASSARTPTSGSSYNEQFF. The CDR3 DNA follows: TGTGCCAGCAGCGCCCGTACCCCTACTAGCGGGAGCTCCTACAATGAGCAGTTCTTC. The chain combines TRBV7-9 with TRBJ2-1, with 11 nucleotides matching TRBD2. V lost 5 bases to trimming and J lost 0 bases; unmatched junction nucleotides: 12. Per germline, CDR1 SEHNR and CDR2 FQNEAQ (reference sequence). The length of the CDR3 is 19 residues.

The CDR3: CASTQGWPGNTIYF. The CDR3 DNA reads as TGTGCCAGCACTCAGGGGTGGCCTGGAAACACCATATATTTT. The chain uses TRBV6-6 and TRBJ1-3, with D possibly matching TRBD1 (6 bases). The V end lost 7 bases, the J end lost 2 bases, and 12 bases lay between the germline ends. Germline CDR1 and CDR2: MNHNY and SVGAGI (reference sequence). This CDR3 region has 14 residues.

This clone was picked up one time. The chain joins TRBV7-2 to TRBJ2-7; the match to TRBD1 covers 8 bases. This CDR3 is 15 amino acids long. V gave up 5 bases and J gave up 2 bases; unmatched junction bases: 8. Germline CDR1 reads SGHTA; CDR2 reads FQGNSA. The CDR3 spells CASSLGQGQTYEQYF. The CDR3 region has the DNA TGTGCCAGCAGCCTAGGACAGGGCCAAACCTACGAGCAGTACTTC.

The chain carries TRBV19 and TRBJ1-3; D unclear. CDR1 is LNHDA, CDR2 SQIVND, per germline (reference sequence). Trimming stripped 2 bases from V and 0 bases from J, with 8 bases between. This CDR3 region has 15 residues. The CDR3 DNA is TGTGCCAGTAGTATATCCAGGTCCTCTGGAAACACCATATATTTT. Translated, it gives CASSISRSSGNTIYF.